The 7 T cell receptor beta chains below come from one sample, sequenced in a study of long-term antiretroviral therapy in people with HIV. Sequencing used immunoSEQ v3.0 at survey level. Here immunoSEQ multiplex PCR was the method, and the copy in TCRdb shows in-frame clones only, minus some. This repertoire shows tens of thousands of clones, 70% to 90% found once; its top ten account for approximately 5%. Here the sequenced sample was unsorted PBMCs, taken roughly 2.9 years before starting antiretroviral therapy. These receptors came from a woman in her 30s with HIV.

V usage is TRBV19 and J usage is TRBJ1-5; TRBD1 might be the D (5 bases). Germline V gene data show CDR1 as LNHDA and CDR2 as SQIVND (reference sequence). The ends were cut back, 2 bases at V and 7 bases at J, with 9 bases in the middle. There are 13 residues in the CDR3. This chain's CDR3 is CASSISRAQPQHF. The CDR3 DNA reads TGTGCCAGTAGTATATCCAGGGCCCAGCCCCAGCATTTT.

The chain recombines TRBV13 with TRBJ1-2; TRBD1 agrees at 7 bases. The CDR3 is 16 amino acids. J lost 4 bases, V lost 5 bases, and 13 bases had no gene match. CDR1 and CDR2 (germline): PRHDT, FYEKMQ (reference sequence). The CDR3 spells CASSPLDRQNLYGYTF. CDR3 bases: TGTGCCAGCAGCCCGTTGGACAGGCAAAACCTCTATGGCTACACCTTC.

This clone was detected once. V is TRBV29-1 and J is TRBJ2-1; the match to TRBD2 covers 7 bases. The CDR3 totals 15 residues. Unmatched junction bases numbered 8, after V lost 4 bases and J lost 2 bases. Looked up from germline, CDR1 is SQVTM and CDR2 is ANQGSEA. CDR3 DNA sequence: TGCAGCGTTGTCCCGGGGGGAAAGACCTACAATGAGCAGTTCTTC. It translates to CSVVPGGKTYNEQFF.

V gene TRBV7-3 combines with J gene TRBJ2-3; 11 bases fit TRBD2. The CDR3 runs 18 residues. Trimming at V came to 5 bases and at J to 5 bases, leaving 15 bases not matched to a gene. Germline CDR1 is SGHTA and CDR2 is FQGTGA. Here the CDR3 reads CASSLASRLAGGGDTQYF. The DNA of the CDR3 is TGTGCCAGCAGCCTTGCCTCCCGCCTAGCGGGAGGTGGAGATACGCAGTATTTT.

The rearrangement joins TRBV29-1 to TRBJ1-1, with D unclear. The CDR3 has 14 amino acids. V lost 3 bases and J lost 0, with 11 bases in between. Germline CDR1 reads SQVTM; CDR2 reads ANQGSEA. The CDR3 reads CSVDHSGVNTEAFF. The CDR3 coding sequence is TGCAGCGTTGACCACAGTGGAGTGAACACTGAAGCTTTCTTT.

This clone was counted a few times. V and J are TRBV27 and TRBJ1-2, with TRBD1 identical over 8 bases. CDR1 and CDR2 from the germline V gene are MNHEY and SMNVEV (reference sequence). CDR3 size: 14 residues. The V gene end was trimmed by 8 bases and the J gene end by 1 base; junction bases not matched to a gene: 6. The CDR3 spells CASGLDRDNYGYTF. The CDR3, as DNA: TGTGCCAGCGGATTGGACAGGGATAACTATGGCTACACCTTC.

This sequence joins TRBV6-1 and TRBJ1-1; TRBD1 is a possible D gene (5 bases). Germline assignment: CDR1 MNHNS and CDR2 SASEGT. The V and J ends lost 0 bases and 5 bases respectively, with 13 bases between them. The CDR3 covers 15 residues. The chain's CDR3 is CASSEAWSGRTEAFF. CDR3 DNA: TGTGCCAGCAGTGAAGCGTGGTCAGGGAGAACTGAAGCTTTCTTT.